This T cell receptor (beta chain) was recorded in a study of blood T cell repertoires in COVID-19. Germline-derived CDR1 and CDR2 are SGHDT and YYEEEE. CDR3 size: 15 residues. The germline V and J ends were trimmed by 4 bases and 0 bases, with 14 bases remaining between them. Original analysis: Scientists estimated how many nucleated cells there were by amplifying reference gene primers. The table came from immunoSEQ multiplex PCR; TCRdb's copy has only in-frame clones and leaves some out. The V and J calls and clone size were taken over from that table, and D and trimming were inferred from the DNA. This table has about 120,000 clones, less than 90% appearing once.

This rearrangement joins TRBV5-6 to TRBJ2-7; D may be TRBD2 (7 bases). The receptor was isolated from a man aged 30 to 45 with acute or convalescent COVID-19. Sequenced material: peripheral blood. CDR3 sequence reads: CASSRGAGASYEQYF. The CDR3 bases are TGTGCCAGCAGCCGTGGGGCGGGGGCCTCCTACGAGCAGTACTTC.